Presented here are 19 T cell receptor beta chains from one specimen sequenced in a study of blood T cells in healthy people across ages. It was with a sample-barcoded 5' primer and a J-beta primer mix that a second PCR of about 7 to 12 cycles was run. Each CDR3 protein is one row after TCRdb ran MiXCR on the 5' RACE reads. The sample records approximately 800,000 distinct CDR3 sequences, roughly 25% being singletons. The same specimen was also included in a second study, on T cells of mothers and their children.

Sequencing was performed on blood. Receptors were obtained from a boy under 18 in good health.

The chain is built from TRBV20-1 and TRBJ2-5, with D possibly matching TRBD2 (5 bases). Germline CDR1 is DFQATT and CDR2 is SNEGSKA (reference sequence). The CDR3 is 13 amino acids. The V gene lost 3 bases and the J gene lost 5 bases, with 13 bases spanning the gap. CDR3 protein: CSASDGIKETQYF. The DNA for the CDR3 is TGCAGTGCTAGTGACGGGATCAAGGAGACCCAGTACTTC.

In its sample, this clonotype was seen a few times. This chain uses TRBV18 with TRBJ1-4, with D maybe TRBD1 (6 bases). Germline lookup yields CDR1 KGHSH and CDR2 LQKENI. This CDR3 has 16 amino acids. Trimming stripped 3 bases from V and 5 bases from J, with 16 bases between. The CDR3, as DNA: TGTGCCAGCTCACCGGCGTGGGGGGGGCCGAATGAAAAACTGTTTTTT. It encodes CASSPAWGGPNEKLFF.

The table lists this clonotype with a few counts. The genes are TRBV7-9 and TRBJ1-2; D call uncertain. From germline, CDR1 is SEHNR and CDR2 FQNEAQ (reference sequence). The CDR3 extends over 13 amino acids. CDR3 protein: CAWEAGYGYGYTF. As DNA, the CDR3 is TGTGCATGGGAAGCGGGGTACGGCTATGGCTACACCTTC.

This chain links TRBV20-1 with TRBJ1-2, with 9 bases matching TRBD1. The CDR3 covers 15 residues. The J segment lost 4 bases and the V segment lost 3 bases, leaving 9 bases of the junction unmatched. Germline CDR1 reads DFQATT; CDR2 reads SNEGSKA (reference sequence). The CDR3 protein is CSASPRGGQGYGYTF. CDR3 bases: TGCAGTGCTAGCCCCCGCGGGGGACAGGGCTATGGCTACACCTTC.

This clonotype was counted only a few times. This sequence joins TRBV5-1 and TRBJ1-6, with 9 bases lining up with TRBD1. The V gene end was trimmed by 4 bases and the J gene end by 7 bases; junction bases not matched to a gene: 6. In germline, CDR1 is SGHRS, CDR2 YFSETQ. The CDR3 covers 15 residues. The DNA of the CDR3 is TGCGCCAGCAGCGGAGGGACAGGGAAGAATTCACCCCTCCACTTT. Translating gives CASSGGTGKNSPLHF.

The chain carries TRBV4-1 and TRBJ1-4; unclear D gene. The germline gives CDR1 MGHRA, CDR2 YSYEKL. V was trimmed by 1 base and J by 4 bases, leaving 13 bases between them. The CDR3 spans 16 residues. CDR3 DNA sequence: TGCGCCAGCAGCCAAGGGATCACAGAGGGTAATGAAAAACTGTTTTTT. Translation: CASSQGITEGNEKLFF.

J is TRBJ1-5 and V is TRBV5-6, with D tentatively TRBD1 (6 bases). From germline, CDR1 is SGHDT and CDR2 YYEEEE. The CDR3 has 15 amino acids. Trimming removed 4 bases from V and 6 bases from J, with 17 bases in between. CDR3 nucleotide sequence: TGTGCCAGCAGCGCCAGGGGCTTGGCGGGTCAGCCCCAGCATTTT. It translates to CASSARGLAGQPQHF. The full variable domain, in which reference TRBV5-6 and TRBJ1-5 provide the parts outside the CDR3, is DAGVTQSPTHLIKTRGQQVTLRCSPKSGHDTVSWYQQALGQGPQFIFQYYEEEERQRGNFPDRFSGHQFPNYSSELNVNALLLGDSALYLCASSARGLAGQPQHFGDGTRLSIL.

Only one count was recorded for this clonotype. The chain carries TRBV5-1 and TRBJ1-1; tentative D call: TRBD1 (5 bases). The CDR3 has 14 amino acids. Trimming shortened V by 0 bases and J by 4 bases, and 10 bases separated the two germline ends. Germline CDR1 and CDR2: SGHRS and YFSETQ. In DNA, the CDR3 is TGCGCCAGCAGCTTGGGGATGGGGCCCACTGAAGCTTTCTTT. Protein product: CASSLGMGPTEAFF. Full variable domain (outside the CDR3, taken from reference TRBV5-1 and TRBJ1-1): KAGVTQTPRYLIKTRGQQVTLSCSPISGHRSVSWYQQTPGQGLQFLFEYFSETQRNKGNFPGRFSGRQFSNSRSEMNVSTLELGDSALYLCASSLGMGPTEAFFGQGTRLTVV.

The J gene is TRBJ2-5, the V gene TRBV28; D uncertain. Germline-derived CDR1 and CDR2 are MDHEN and SYDVKM. The CDR3 loop spans 13 amino acids. Trimming pared 3 bases from V and 5 bases from J, leaving 10 bases between. The CDR3 spells CASSLQKLETQYF. The CDR3 DNA follows: TGTGCCAGCAGTTTGCAGAAGCTGGAGACCCAGTACTTC.

This clonotype was counted between two and nine times. The rearrangement joins TRBV25-1 to TRBJ2-5; D is ambiguous. Germline V gene lookup returns CDR1 MGHDK and CDR2 SYGVNS. This CDR3 spans 14 amino acids. The V end lost 3 bases, the J end lost 11 bases, and 19 bases lay between the germline ends. CDR3 protein: CASSDATGGEEQYF. In nucleotides, the CDR3 is TGTGCCAGCAGTGATGCCACGGGTGGGGAAGAGCAGTACTTC.

The chain is built from TRBV2 and TRBJ1-1; D gene ambiguous. The CDR3 has 13 amino acids. The germline V gene has CDR1 SNHLY and CDR2 FYNNEI. Trimming took off 6 bases at V and 10 bases at J, with 18 bases between the two ends. Here the CDR3 DNA reads TGTGCCAGCAGGAAGGAAGGGAGAGGAAGAGCTTTCTTT. It encodes CASRKEGRGRAFF.

V usage is TRBV20-1 and J usage is TRBJ2-5, with D possibly matching TRBD2 (5 bases). With 3 bases removed from V and 10 bases from J, the gap between germline ends came to 21 bases. This CDR3 region has 14 residues. Germline V gene data show CDR1 as DFQATT and CDR2 as SNEGSKA (reference sequence). CDR3 in amino acids: CSARGRADRRGQYF. As DNA, the CDR3 is TGCAGTGCTAGGGGGAGAGCGGACCGGCGTGGCCAGTACTTC.

The CDR3 DNA reads TGCGCCAGCAGCTTTGACAGGGACGACTATGGCTACACCTTC. Protein: CASSFDRDDYGYTF. The chain is built from TRBV5-1 and TRBJ1-2; TRBD1 aligns across 7 bases. This CDR3 spans 14 amino acids. Trimming removed 2 bases from V and 3 bases from J; junction bases left unmatched: 4. Germline CDR1 and CDR2: SGHRS and YFSETQ.

The genes are TRBV3-1 and TRBJ2-5, with D hard to call. Germline V lookup: CDR1 LGHDT, CDR2 YNNKEL (reference sequence). This CDR3 is built from 17 residues. With 1 base removed from V and 5 bases from J, the gap between germline ends came to 20 bases. As DNA, the CDR3 is TGTGCCAGCAGCCAAGTGACTCGAGAAAGCGAGAAGGAGACCCAGTACTTC. This translates into CASSQVTRESEKETQYF.

V gene TRBV7-9 combines with J gene TRBJ1-6; 8 nucleotides align to TRBD1. CDR1 SEHNR and CDR2 FQNEAQ come from the germline V gene (reference sequence). This CDR3 spans 13 amino acids. V shed 6 bases, J shed 7 bases, and the junction held 2 bases outside the gene matches. In DNA form, the CDR3 reads TGTGCCAGCAGGGACAGGGAGAATTCACCCCTCCACTTT. Its translation is CASRDRENSPLHF. Complete variable domain (other parts from reference TRBV7-9 and TRBJ1-6): DTGVSQNPRHKITKRGQNVTFRCDPISEHNRLYWYRQTLGQGPEFLTYFQNEAQLEKSRLLSDRFSAERPKGSFSTLEIQRTEQGDSAMYLCASRDRENSPLHFGNGTRLTVT.

V gene TRBV7-3 combines with J gene TRBJ2-5; 9 bases map to TRBD2. J gave up 4 bases and V 2 bases, and 2 bases lay outside the gene matches. Germline values: CDR1 SGHTA, CDR2 FQGTGA. The CDR3 runs to 14 residues. CDR3 amino acids: CASSLGTSPETQYF. DNA of the CDR3: TGTGCCAGCAGCTTAGGGACTAGCCCAGAGACCCAGTACTTC.

This clonotype was counted between two and nine times. CDR3 residues: CASSKANYGYTF. As DNA, the CDR3 is TGTGCCAGCAGCAAGGCTAACTATGGCTACACCTTC. The chain uses TRBV28 and TRBJ1-2; D gene ambiguous. The length of the CDR3 is 12 residues. Germline lookup yields CDR1 MDHEN and CDR2 SYDVKM. Trimming stripped 6 bases from V and 0 bases from J, with 5 bases between.

The chain recombines TRBV27 with TRBJ2-6; a weak D match, TRBD1 (5 bases). Germline CDR1 MNHEY, CDR2 SMNVEV (reference sequence). Between the trimmed V and J ends, which lost 4 bases and 4 bases, there was a span of 5 bases. The CDR3 runs to 13 residues. The CDR3 reads CASSWTGANVLTF. The CDR3 DNA is TGTGCCAGCAGTTGGACAGGGGCCAACGTCCTGACTTTC. Based on the CDR3 plus reference TRBV27 and TRBJ2-6, the full variable domain is EAQVTQNPRYLITVTGKKLTVTCSQNMNHEYMSWYRQDPGLGLRQIYYSMNVEVTDKGDVPEGYKVSRKEKRNFPLILESPSPNQTSLYFCASSWTGANVLTFGAGSRLTVL.

The CDR3 here is CSAGWDVNSPLHF. CDR3 DNA sequence: TGCAGTGCTGGGTGGGACGTTAATTCACCCCTCCACTTT. V is TRBV20-1 and J is TRBJ1-6; TRBD1 is a possible D gene (5 bases). The germline CDR1 and CDR2 sequences are DFQATT and SNEGSKA (reference sequence). V lost 5 bases and J 6 bases, leaving 11 bases between the germline ends. The CDR3 spans 13 residues.